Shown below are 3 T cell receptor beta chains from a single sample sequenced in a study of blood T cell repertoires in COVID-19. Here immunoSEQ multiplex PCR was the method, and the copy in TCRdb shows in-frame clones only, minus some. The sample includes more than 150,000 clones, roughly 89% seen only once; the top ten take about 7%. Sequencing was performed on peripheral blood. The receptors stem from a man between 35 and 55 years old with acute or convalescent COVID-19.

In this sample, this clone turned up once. This CDR3 is CAGRSRLRNTEAFF. The CDR3 DNA sequence: TGTGCAGGTCGATCGAGGCTCCGGAACACTGAAGCTTTCTTT. The rearrangement uses TRBV6-5 and TRBJ1-1; D not certain. Germline CDR1 is MNHEY and CDR2 is SVGAGI. The CDR3 is 14 amino acids.

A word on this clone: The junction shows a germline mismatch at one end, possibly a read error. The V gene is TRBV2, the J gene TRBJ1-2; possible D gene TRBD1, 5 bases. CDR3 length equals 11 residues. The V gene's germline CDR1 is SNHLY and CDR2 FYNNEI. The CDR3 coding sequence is TGTGCCGGCAGTGATAGGGGTGGCTACACCTTC. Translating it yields CAGSDRGGYTF. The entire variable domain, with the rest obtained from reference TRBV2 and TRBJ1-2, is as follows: EPEVTQTPSHQVTQMGQEVILRCVPISNHLYFYWYRQILGQKVEFLVSFYNNEISEKSEIFDDQFSVERPDGSNFTLKIRSTKLEDSAMYFCAGSDRGGYTFGSGTRLTVV.

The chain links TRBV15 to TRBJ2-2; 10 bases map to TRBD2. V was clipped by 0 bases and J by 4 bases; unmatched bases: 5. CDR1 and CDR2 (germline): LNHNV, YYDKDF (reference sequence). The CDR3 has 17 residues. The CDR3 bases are TGTGCCACCAGCAGAGAAAGGACTAGCGGAATCACCGGGGAGCTGTTTTTT. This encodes CATSRERTSGITGELFF.